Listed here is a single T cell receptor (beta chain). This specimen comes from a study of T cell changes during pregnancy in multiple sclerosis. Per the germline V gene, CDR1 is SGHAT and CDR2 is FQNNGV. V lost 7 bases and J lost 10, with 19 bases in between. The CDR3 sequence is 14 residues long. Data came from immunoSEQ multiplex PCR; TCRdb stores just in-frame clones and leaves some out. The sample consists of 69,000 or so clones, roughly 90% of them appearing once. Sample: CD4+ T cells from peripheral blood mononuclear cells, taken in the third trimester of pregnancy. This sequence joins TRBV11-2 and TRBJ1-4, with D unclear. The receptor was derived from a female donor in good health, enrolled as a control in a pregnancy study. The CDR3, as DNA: TGTGCCAGCAACCCAAGCGGCTCGTCGGGAAAACTGTTTTTT. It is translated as CASNPSGSSGKLFF.